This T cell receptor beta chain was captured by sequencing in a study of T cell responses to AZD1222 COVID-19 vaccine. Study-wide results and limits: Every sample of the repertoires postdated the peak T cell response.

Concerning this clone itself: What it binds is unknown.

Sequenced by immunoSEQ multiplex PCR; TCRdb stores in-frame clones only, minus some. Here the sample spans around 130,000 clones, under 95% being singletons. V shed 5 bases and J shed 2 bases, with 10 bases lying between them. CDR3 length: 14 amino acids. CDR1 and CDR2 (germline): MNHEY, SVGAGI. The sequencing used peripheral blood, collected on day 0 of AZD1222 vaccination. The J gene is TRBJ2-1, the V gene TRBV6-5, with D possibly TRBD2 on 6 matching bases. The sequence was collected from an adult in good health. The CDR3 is CASSPAGTYNEQFF. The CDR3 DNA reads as TGTGCCAGCAGTCCGGCGGGAACCTACAATGAGCAGTTCTTC.